This TCR beta chain appears in the sequencing data of a study of blood T cell repertoires in COVID-19. Study-wide background: The study drew acute and convalescent COVID-19 samples from the United States, Italy and Spain. The cDNA or gDNA used as material had been derived from T cells, B-cell-depleted T cells, or PBMCs.

The CDR3 has 17 residues. In germline, CDR1 is MNHNY, CDR2 SVGAGI (reference sequence). V lost 5 bases and J lost 0; bases outside the gene matches: 12. Some clones are missing from TCRdb's copy, which holds only in-frame ones; the method was immunoSEQ multiplex PCR. The data contain under 100,000 clones, 85% to 90% of them seen just once; the ten biggest clones take up around 5.3%. The sequencing sample was made of peripheral blood. The origin of this receptor is a middle-aged man with acute or convalescent COVID-19. The chain has TRBV6-6 and TRBJ1-1; 7 positions agree with TRBD1. The CDR3 DNA reads TGTGCCAGCAGTCAAAGGGACAGCATCATGATGAACACTGAAGCTTTCTTT. This encodes CASSQRDSIMMNTEAFF.